The rows below give T cell receptor beta chains drawn from one sample of a study of blood T cell repertoires in COVID-19. Assay used: immunoSEQ multiplex PCR; TCRdb lists only in-frame clones, some missing. The sample carries roughly 240,000 clones, approximately 90% recorded once. The material sequenced was PBMCs or T cells enriched from blood (not recorded which). Every receptor here comes from a man aged 50-60 years who had been exposed to COVID-19. The CDR3 runs from the conserved cysteine through the conserved F or W. D genes are given only for firm matches. Size values are once, few and many counts, or a class for expanded clones, and some rows have none.

>TRBV28|TRBJ1-6|NA|NA
TGTGCCAGCAGCCTTTACCCCCCGCGTTCACCCCTCCACTTT
CASSLYPPRSPLHF
>TRBV24-1|TRBJ1-2|NA|NA
TGTGCCACCAGTGAGTACAGTCATTATGGCTACACCTTC
CATSEYSHYGYTF
>TRBV6-5|TRBJ1-3|NA|TRBD1
TGTGCCAGCAGCTTAACACAGGGGGACGGAAACACCATATATTTT
CASSLTQGDGNTIYF
>TRBV6-4|TRBJ1-6|once|NA
TGTGCCAGCAGTGAGCCCCTCACAGGGCTATGGTCTGAGTCACCCCTCCACTTT
CASSEPLTGLWSESPLHF
>TRBV6-5|TRBJ2-5|NA|NA
TGTGCTCTGGGCAGGGCCCCCGTCCAAGAGACCCAGTACTTC
CALGRAPVQETQYF
>TRBV9|TRBJ2-5|NA|TRBD2
TGTGCCAGCAGCGTAGCGGCGGGGGGGCTGGAGACCCAGTACTTC
CASSVAAGGLETQYF
>TRBV7-9|TRBJ1-1|NA|NA
TGTGCCAGCAGCCAACAGGGTCAGGTGGACACTGAAGCTTTCTTT
CASSQQGQVDTEAFF
>TRBV19|TRBJ2-1|once|TRBD2
TGTGCCAGTAGTACCTTTACCGGGACTAGCGGGAGCGCGAGCCACAATGAGCAGTTCTTC
CASSTFTGTSGSASHNEQFF
>TRBV11-3|TRBJ1-1|few|TRBD1
TGTGCCAGCAGCGGACAGGGCCTTTACACTGAAGCTTTCTTT
CASSGQGLYTEAFF
>TRBV10-3|TRBJ1-1|NA|NA
TGTGCCATCAGGGGCCAAACTGAAGCTTTCTTT
CAIRGQTEAFF
>TRBV9|TRBJ1-1|NA|NA
TGTGCCAGCAGCCGGGGGGTTGACACTGAAGCTTTCTTT
CASSRGVDTEAFF
>TRBV7-2|TRBJ1-2|NA|TRBD1
TGTGCCAGCACCCCCGACAGGGGCATAGCTAACTATGGCTACACCTTC
CASTPDRGIANYGYTF
>TRBV2|TRBJ2-6|NA|TRBD1
TGTGCCAGCAGGGACAGGGTGGGGGCCAACGTCCTGACTTTC
CASRDRVGANVLTF
>TRBV28|TRBJ2-7|NA|NA
TGTGCCAGCAGCCCCGGACTTATCTACGAGCAGTACTTC
CASSPGLIYEQYF
>TRBV1|TRBJ1-6|NA|NA
TGCACCAGCAGCCAAGACTCTTCCCGGCTAGCGACCCCGCCTAATAATTCACCCCTCCACTTT
CTSSQDSSRLATPPNNSPLHF
>TRBV5-1|TRBJ2-1|NA|TRBD1
TGCGCCAGCAGCTTGACAGGGGGCTTAAATGAGCAGTTCTTC
CASSLTGGLNEQFF
>TRBV27|TRBJ1-2|NA|NA
TGTGCCAGCAGTTTATTGGGGGGTGAGGGCGATAACTATGGCTACACCTTC
CASSLLGGEGDNYGYTF
>TRBV7-9|TRBJ2-3|few|NA
TGTGCCAGCAGCCTCAGCACAGATACGCAGTATTTT
CASSLSTDTQYF
>TRBV10-1|TRBJ2-1|NA|TRBD1
TGCGCCAGCAGTGCGGGACAGGCCCTCAATGAGCAGTTCTTC
CASSAGQALNEQFF
>TRBV29-1|TRBJ1-2|NA|TRBD1
TGCAGCGTTGAACCCGGACAGGGCAACTATGGCTACACCTTC
CSVEPGQGNYGYTF
>TRBV3-1/TRBV3-2|TRBJ2-5|NA|TRBD2
TGTGCCAGCAGCCCTACTAGCGGGGGTTACGAGACCCAGTACTTC
CASSPTSGGYETQYF
>TRBV7-8|TRBJ2-5|NA|NA
TGTGCCAGCAGCCGCGAGGTACAAGAGACCCAGTACTTC
CASSREVQETQYF
>TRBV6-5|TRBJ1-4|once|NA
TGTGCCAGCAGTTTCAACTTACAGGGAGTCGGCGAAAAACTGTTTTTT
CASSFNLQGVGEKLFF
>TRBV30|TRBJ2-7|NA|NA
TGTGCCTGGACCGCAGAAGACTTCTACTACGAGCAGTACTTC
CAWTAEDFYYEQYF
>TRBV5-1|TRBJ1-6|NA|TRBD1
TGCGCCAGCAGCATTGACAGGGCCACAAATTCACCCCTCCACTTT
CASSIDRATNSPLHF
>TRBV3-1/TRBV3-2|TRBJ1-2|NA|NA
TGTGCCAGCAGCCCCACAGGACGGGATGGCTACACCTTC
CASSPTGRDGYTF